This is a list of T cell receptor beta chains from one sample in a study of graft-versus-host responses after intestinal transplantation. The table came from immunoSEQ multiplex PCR; TCRdb's copy has only in-frame clones and leaves some out. The table lists around 11,000 clones, about 80% of them singletons, with more than 8.5% in the top ten. Here the sequenced sample was ileum tissue, taken 23 days after intestinal transplant. These receptors all come from a human patient who received an intestinal transplant, so some T cells may come from the graft donor. CDR3s include the opening cysteine and the closing phenylalanine or tryptophan. A D gene is named only where the DNA matches it firmly. The size field is filled for only some rows; it gives once, few, many or a size class.

V	J	D	size	DNA	CDR3
TRBV5-4	TRBJ2-3	NA	NA	TGTGCCAGCAGCTTGGATTCCATAACCCCGTATTTT	CASSLDSITPYF
TRBV5-4	TRBJ1-6	NA	NA	TGTGCCAGCAGCTTGGGACAGGTCTTTAATTCACCCCTCCACTTT	CASSLGQVFNSPLHF
TRBV18	TRBJ2-1	NA	NA	TGTGCCAGCTCACCGGGCTACAATGAGCAGTTCTTC	CASSPGYNEQFF
TRBV7-9	TRBJ1-1	NA	once	TGTGCCAGCAGCCCAGACAGGCTATTAGGAGGGAACACTGAAGCTTTCTTT	CASSPDRLLGGNTEAFF
TRBV4-3	TRBJ2-7	TRBD2	NA	TGCGCCAGCAGCCAAGACTCTGCTTCTAGCGGCTACGAGCAGTACTTC	CASSQDSASSGYEQYF
TRBV5-4	TRBJ2-7	NA	once	TGTGCCAGCACGGGGGCAGGAGAGCAGTACTTC	CASTGAGEQYF
TRBV6-7	TRBJ2-7	TRBD2	few	TGTGCCAGCAGTTACTCGAGTCTTTCGCTAGGGACTACCGACGAGCAGTACTTC	CASSYSSLSLGTTDEQYF
TRBV19	TRBJ2-3	NA	NA	TGTGCCAGTAGTATAGACCCCCAGGGGGGCTTCACAGATACGCAGTATTTT	CASSIDPQGGFTDTQYF
TRBV5-6	TRBJ2-7	TRBD2	NA	TGTGCCAGCAATCCCGGGACTAGCGGCTACGAGCAGTACTTC	CASNPGTSGYEQYF
TRBV5-1	TRBJ2-7	TRBD1	NA	TGCGCCAGCAGCTTGGGGACAGGGAGGCCCTACGAGCAGTACTTC	CASSLGTGRPYEQYF
TRBV2	TRBJ2-7	NA	NA	TGTGCCTGGGGAGGCCGGCAGGACGAGCAGTACTTC	CAWGGRQDEQYF
TRBV5-5	TRBJ1-5	NA	NA	TGTGCCAGCAGTTTCGCGCCGGGACACTCCTTTGAGCCCCAGCATTTT	CASSFAPGHSFEPQHF
TRBV2	TRBJ1-5	TRBD1	NA	TGTGCCAGCAGTGATCAGACAGGGGGCCGCAATCAGCCCCAGCATTTT	CASSDQTGGRNQPQHF
TRBV4-3	TRBJ1-5	NA	NA	TGCGCCAGCAGCCAAGTCCGGACTGACAATCAGCCCCAGCATTTT	CASSQVRTDNQPQHF
TRBV2	TRBJ2-7	NA	NA	TGTGCCAGCAGTGAAGGGGGGCCGTACGAGCAGTACTTC	CASSEGGPYEQYF
TRBV27	TRBJ1-2	NA	NA	TGTGCCAGCAATATAACTCCCGGGGCCCCGGGGGGCTACACCTTC	CASNITPGAPGGYTF
TRBV7-3	TRBJ2-3	TRBD2	NA	TGTGCCAGCAGCTGTGGCGGGGGACTAGCGGGGGCCTATAGCACAGATACGCAGTATTTT	CASSCGGGLAGAYSTDTQYF
TRBV11-2	TRBJ1-5	TRBD1	NA	TGTGCCAGCAGCTCACAGGGGAGCAATCAGCCCCAGCATTTT	CASSSQGSNQPQHF
TRBV30	TRBJ2-7	NA	NA	TGTGCCTGGAGTTCCAGGGGTTTGACCACGAAATCTTACGAGCAGTACTTC	CAWSSRGLTTKSYEQYF
TRBV23-1	TRBJ2-7	NA	NA	TGCGCCAGCAGCCGACGGAGGGCCTACGAGCAGTACTTC	CASSRRRAYEQYF
TRBV7-8	TRBJ2-5	NA	NA	TGTGCCAGCAGCTACGGACAGGGAGGGGAAGAGACCCAGTACTTC	CASSYGQGGEETQYF
TRBV4-1	TRBJ2-7	TRBD1	NA	TGCGCCAGCAGCCCAAGGACAGGGGTGTACGAGCAGTACTTC	CASSPRTGVYEQYF
TRBV15	TRBJ2-3	NA	NA	TGTGCCACCAGCAGAGATCTGACAGCCGATACGCAGTATTTT	CATSRDLTADTQYF